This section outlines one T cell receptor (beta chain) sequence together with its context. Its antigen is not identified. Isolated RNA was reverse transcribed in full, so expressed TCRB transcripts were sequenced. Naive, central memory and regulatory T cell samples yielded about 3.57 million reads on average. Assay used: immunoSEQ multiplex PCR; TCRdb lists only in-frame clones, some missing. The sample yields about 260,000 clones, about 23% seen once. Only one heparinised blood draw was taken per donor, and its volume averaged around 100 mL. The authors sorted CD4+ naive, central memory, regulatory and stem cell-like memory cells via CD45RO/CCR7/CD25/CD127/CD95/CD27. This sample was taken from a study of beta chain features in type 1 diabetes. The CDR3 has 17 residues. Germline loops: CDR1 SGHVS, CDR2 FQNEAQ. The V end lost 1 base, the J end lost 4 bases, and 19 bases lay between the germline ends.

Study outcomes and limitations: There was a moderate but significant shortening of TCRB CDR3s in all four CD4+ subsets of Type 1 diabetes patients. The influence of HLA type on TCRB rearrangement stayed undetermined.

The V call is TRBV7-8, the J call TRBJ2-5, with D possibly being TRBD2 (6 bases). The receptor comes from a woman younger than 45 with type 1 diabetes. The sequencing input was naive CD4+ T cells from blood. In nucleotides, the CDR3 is TGTGCCAGCAGCTTAGTGCGGTCACGGCCCGGGGGAGAGACCCAGTACTTC. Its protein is CASSLVRSRPGGETQYF.